These T cell receptor beta chains were read from a single sample in a study of metastatic and nonmetastatic thyroid tumors. Through MiXCR, TCRdb re-clonotyped the PCR reads. The sample carries about 40,000 clones, approximately 15% recorded once. The sequencing sample was made of blood. The receptors shown here come from a female donor with papillary thyroid cancer or a benign thyroid nodule (not recorded which). Some clones in this sample may be carry-over from other donors' samples. Both conserved end residues are part of each CDR3. D genes are given only for firm matches. Expanded clones get a size class; other rows say once, few or many, or leave the size out.

CAINPSGLDNEQFF,TGTGCCATCAACCCTAGCGGGCTCGACAATGAGCAGTTCTTC,TRBJ2-1,TRBV10-3,TRBD2,many
CASSQELNTGELFF,TGCGCCAGCAGCCAAGAACTTAACACCGGGGAGCTGTTTTTT,TRBJ2-2,TRBV4-1,NA,many
CASSLTGKDRNTF,TGTGCCAGCAGCTTAACGGGGAAGGACAGAAACACCTTC,TRBJ1-2,TRBV11-2,NA,many
CASSLGGTEASEQYF,TGCGCCAGCAGCTTGGGCGGGACAGAGGCTAGCGAGCAGTACTTC,TRBJ2-7,TRBV5-1,NA,NA
CASTLGGGSPLHF,TGTGCCAGCACCTTAGGGGGGGGATCACCCCTCCACTTT,TRBJ1-6,TRBV7-9,NA,NA
CASSFGTGGADTQYF,TGTGCCAGCAGCTTTGGGACAGGGGGTGCAGATACGCAGTATTTT,TRBJ2-3,TRBV9,TRBD1,NA
CASSDTGRNGEKLFF,TGTGCCAGCAGTGACACAGGAAGGAACGGTGAAAAACTGTTTTTT,TRBJ1-4,TRBV6-1,NA,many
CASSVAWSSENTGELFF,TGTGCCAGCAGCGTAGCTTGGTCTAGCGAAAACACCGGGGAGCTGTTTTTT,TRBJ2-2,TRBV9,NA,many
CASSLSGAYGYTF,TGTGCCAGCAGCTTATCAGGGGCCTATGGCTACACCTTC,TRBJ1-2,TRBV7-2,NA,NA
CASSRLVEPGAFF,TGTGCCAGCAGCCGGTTGGTAGAACCCGGAGCTTTCTTT,TRBJ1-1,TRBV2,NA,many
CASSLGLAGGETQYF,TGTGCCAGCAGCTTGGGACTAGCGGGTGGGGAGACCCAGTACTTC,TRBJ2-5,TRBV11-2,TRBD2,many
CASSLSIKPWSKEQYF,TGTGCCAGCAGTTTATCTATAAAACCATGGAGTAAAGAGCAGTACTTC,TRBJ2-7,TRBV28,NA,medium-sized
CASGVGVRPKQPQHF,TGTGCCAGTGGCGTAGGGGTTAGACCGAAGCAGCCGCAGCATTTT,TRBJ1-5,TRBV19,NA,NA
CASSMERVGSPLHF,TGTGCCAGCAGCATGGAGCGGGTGGGTTCACCCCTCCACTTT,TRBJ1-6,TRBV7-2,NA,once
CAWSQEDPTDTQYF,TGTGCCTGGAGCCAAGAAGACCCCACAGATACGCAGTATTTT,TRBJ2-3,TRBV30,NA,many
CASSYTRGRETQYF,TGTGCCAGCAGTTACACCAGGGGGCGAGAGACCCAGTACTTC,TRBJ2-5,TRBV6-5,TRBD1,many
CASSLGDGYGYTF,TGCGCCAGCAGCTTGGGGGACGGCTATGGCTACACCTTC,TRBJ1-2,TRBV5-1,NA,many
CASSFQGGADTQYF,TGTGCCAGCAGTTTTCAAGGTGGCGCAGATACGCAGTATTTT,TRBJ2-3,TRBV27,NA,many
CASSLEGTSGRSEQFF,TGCGCCAGCAGCTTGGAAGGGACTAGCGGGAGAAGTGAGCAGTTCTTC,TRBJ2-1,TRBV5-1,TRBD2,many
CASSIQGAQIFNGYTF,TGTGCCAGCAGTATTCAGGGGGCTCAAATTTTCAATGGCTACACCTTC,TRBJ1-2,TRBV5-6,TRBD1,many
CASSVEPVAGVGTDTQYF,TGTGCCAGCAGCGTAGAGCCGGTAGCGGGAGTAGGTACAGATACGCAGTATTTT,TRBJ2-3,TRBV9,TRBD2,many
CASSLERYQPQHF,TGTGCCAGCAGTTTAGAGCGATATCAGCCCCAGCATTTT,TRBJ1-5,TRBV27,NA,many
CASSLREKETQYF,TGTGCCAGCAGCTTAAGAGAGAAAGAGACCCAGTACTTC,TRBJ2-5,TRBV7-3,NA,NA
CASSRTGSSYNEQFF,TGCGCCAGCAGTCGAACAGGCAGCTCCTACAATGAGCAGTTCTTC,TRBJ2-1,TRBV5-1,NA,many
CASSEGGGRTAQETQYF,TGTGCCAGCAGTGAGGGGGGCGGGAGGACCGCCCAGGAGACCCAGTACTTC,TRBJ2-5,TRBV6-9,TRBD2,many